This entry lists 19 T cell receptor beta chains sequenced from one sample in a study of cytomegalovirus exposure and HLA in healthy donors. PCR was performed using 60 Vbeta and 13 Jbeta primers. Data came from immunoSEQ multiplex PCR; TCRdb stores just in-frame clones and leaves some out. The sample has approximately 130,000 clones, over 70% seen once; the top ten hold 3% to 4%. The specimen sequenced was PBMCs. These receptors were taken from a woman between 40 and 50 years old in good health and CMV-seronegative.

The V gene is TRBV5-4, the J gene TRBJ2-3; TRBD2 matches 10 bases. The CDR3 has 18 residues. Per germline, CDR1 SGHNT and CDR2 YYREEE (reference sequence). Unmatched junction bases numbered 12, after V lost 4 bases and J lost 1 base. The CDR3 DNA sequence: TGTGCCAGCAGCATCCCGGGACAGCTAGCGGGAGGCACAGATACGCAGTATTTT. This translates into CASSIPGQLAGGTDTQYF.

This chain joins TRBV15 and TRBJ2-1; 8 bases fit TRBD2. Germline CDR1 is LNHNV and CDR2 is YYDKDF (reference sequence). Losses at the gene ends were 3 bases for V and 0 bases for J; bases not matched to a gene: 7. The CDR3 is made up of 17 amino acids. Here the CDR3 DNA reads TGTGCCACCAGCAGCCCCCTTACTAGCGGCTCCTACAATGAGCAGTTCTTC. It specifies CATSSPLTSGSYNEQFF.

This chain connects TRBV5-1 to TRBJ1-6, with 10 bases fitting TRBD1. Unmatched junction bases numbered 4, after V lost 3 bases and J lost 10 bases. The CDR3 runs 14 residues. Germline assignment: CDR1 SGHRS and CDR2 YFSETQ. This CDR3 reads CASSSGQGVSPLHF. The CDR3 nucleotides are TGCGCCAGCAGCTCTGGACAGGGGGTCTCACCCCTCCACTTT.

The CDR3 here is CASSFTSGGETQYF. The CDR3 coding sequence is TGTGCCAGCAGCTTCACTAGCGGAGGGGAGACCCAGTACTTC. V and J are TRBV7-2 and TRBJ2-5, with 8 bases lining up with TRBD2. V trimming: 3 bases; J trimming: 5 bases; junction bases outside the gene matches: 5. CDR1 and CDR2 (germline): SGHTA, FQGNSA. The CDR3 runs to 14 residues.

This clone appeared once. This sequence joins TRBV6-7 and TRBJ2-3; 13 positions agree with TRBD2. TRBV6-7 falls under the ORF class, with uncertain function. This CDR3 spans 19 amino acids. V was clipped by 4 bases and J by 1 base; unmatched bases: 11. CDR3 region: CASSSHRTSGSFGTDTQYF. The DNA for the CDR3 is TGTGCCAGCAGTTCCCATAGGACTAGCGGGAGCTTTGGCACAGATACGCAGTATTTT.

V usage is TRBV19 and J usage is TRBJ2-5, with D possibly matching TRBD2 (6 bases). V shed 5 bases and J shed 3 bases, with 19 bases lying between them. The CDR3 covers 16 residues. Germline-derived CDR1 and CDR2 are LNHDA and SQIVND (reference sequence). This CDR3 is CASSVPLEEGEETQYF. In DNA form, the CDR3 reads TGTGCCAGTAGTGTCCCTCTAGAGGAGGGCGAAGAGACCCAGTACTTC.

The CDR3 region is CASSRQGGRGNEQFF. The CDR3 nucleotides read TGTGCCAGCAGCAGACAGGGGGGAAGAGGCAATGAGCAGTTCTTC. The V gene is TRBV7-2, the J gene TRBJ2-1; TRBD1 matches at 9 bases. The V gene's germline CDR1 is SGHTA and CDR2 FQGNSA. V lost 5 bases to trimming and J lost 6 bases; unmatched junction nucleotides: 8. The CDR3 is 15 residues long.

This clone was seen just once. This chain joins TRBV4-1 and TRBJ2-5, with D tentatively TRBD1 (6 bases). The CDR3 totals 15 residues. V was trimmed by 5 bases and J by 5 bases, leaving 18 bases between them. Germline CDR1 reads MGHRA; CDR2 reads YSYEKL. The CDR3 nucleotides read TGCGCCAGCAGCACCCGACAGGCCCTCCGGGAGACCCAGTACTTC. Its protein is CASSTRQALRETQYF.

The V gene is TRBV27, the J gene TRBJ1-1; D gene uncertain. Trimming pared 6 bases from V and 3 bases from J, leaving 11 bases between. The CDR3 spans 13 residues. Per germline, CDR1 MNHEY and CDR2 SMNVEV (reference sequence). Here the CDR3 DNA reads TGTGCCAGCAGCCTTACATTGGACACTGAAGCTTTCTTT. Translated, it gives CASSLTLDTEAFF.

This clone was detected only a few times. This chain joins TRBV7-3 and TRBJ2-3; 10 bases are a match to TRBD2. CDR3 length equals 17 residues. Looked up from germline, CDR1 is SGHTA and CDR2 is FQGTGA. J was trimmed by 2 bases and V by 5 bases; bases with no gene match: 10. In nucleotides, the CDR3 is TGTGCCAGCAGCCTAGCGGGAGTAGGGATGGACACAGATACGCAGTATTTT. It translates to CASSLAGVGMDTDTQYF.

This chain links TRBV4-1 with TRBJ1-1, with 11 bases identical to TRBD1. J gave up 3 bases and V 1 base, and 10 bases lay outside the gene matches. Per the germline V gene, CDR1 is MGHRA and CDR2 is YSYEKL. The CDR3 runs 18 residues. CDR3 residues: CASSQAHLGGQGDTEAFF. Here the CDR3 DNA reads TGCGCCAGCAGCCAAGCTCATCTGGGGGGACAGGGGGACACTGAAGCTTTCTTT.

This clone was seen a handful of times. The chain has TRBV4-2 and TRBJ2-2; D is unresolved. Germline V CDR1 and CDR2: LGHNA, YNFKEQ. The CDR3 has 12 amino acids. V lost 0 bases and J lost 7, with 3 bases in between. The CDR3 DNA is TGTGCCAGCAGCCAAGATCTCGGGGAGCTGTTTTTT. Protein: CASSQDLGELFF.

Here the CDR3 reads CASSFRAGQGWTEAFF. The CDR3 DNA sequence: TGTGCCAGCAGTTTCAGGGCGGGACAGGGTTGGACTGAAGCTTTCTTT. The chain combines TRBV27 with TRBJ1-1; 9 bases are shared with TRBD1. This CDR3 region has 16 residues. Germline V gives CDR1 MNHEY, CDR2 SMNVEV (reference sequence). Losses at the gene ends were 3 bases for V and 5 bases for J; bases not matched to a gene: 10.

This sequence joins TRBV2 and TRBJ1-1; weak D call: TRBD1 (5 bases). The CDR3 consists of 16 residues. Germline lookup yields CDR1 SNHLY and CDR2 FYNNEI. Trimming took off 1 base at V and 5 bases at J, with 17 bases between the two ends. CDR3 amino acids: CASSEEGSRVGTEAFF. The DNA of the CDR3 is TGTGCCAGCAGTGAAGAAGGATCCAGGGTGGGAACTGAAGCTTTCTTT. The full variable domain, rest sourced from reference TRBV2 and TRBJ1-1, is EPEVTQTPSHQVTQMGQEVILRCVPISNHLYFYWYRQILGQKVEFLVSFYNNEISEKSEIFDDQFSVERPDGSNFTLKIRSTKLEDSAMYFCASSEEGSRVGTEAFFGQGTRLTVV.

CDR3 nucleotides: TGCAGCGTTGACGAGGCGGCGGATACGCAGTATTTT. It yields the protein CSVDEAADTQYF. This rearrangement joins TRBV29-1 to TRBJ2-3; D is uncertain. Germline CDR1 reads SQVTM; CDR2 reads ANQGSEA. The CDR3 is made up of 12 amino acids. V was cut by 3 bases and J by 6 bases, with 10 bases left in between.

The CDR3 spells CASSLTWLVEAHEQFF. In DNA form, the CDR3 reads TGTGCCAGCAGCTTAACTTGGCTAGTTGAGGCCCATGAGCAGTTCTTC. The chain couples TRBV7-2 to TRBJ2-1; D remains ambiguous. The V gene lost 2 bases and the J gene lost 8 bases, with 19 bases spanning the gap. This CDR3 is 16 amino acids long. Germline V gene data show CDR1 as SGHTA and CDR2 as FQGNSA.

The CDR3 loop is CASSRGAHEQYF. The CDR3, as DNA: TGCGCCAGCAGCCGCGGAGCCCACGAGCAGTACTTC. This sequence joins TRBV5-1 and TRBJ2-7; D not resolved. The germline CDR1 and CDR2 sequences are SGHRS and YFSETQ. Trimming left V 4 bases short and J 5 bases short, with 10 bases between. The CDR3 loop spans 12 amino acids. Looking up the rest from reference TRBV5-1 and TRBJ2-7 gives the full variable domain: KAGVTQTPRYLIKTRGQQVTLSCSPISGHRSVSWYQQTPGQGLQFLFEYFSETQRNKGNFPGRFSGRQFSNSRSEMNVSTLELGDSALYLCASSRGAHEQYFGPGTRLTVT.

V usage is TRBV5-1 and J usage is TRBJ2-5; D might be TRBD1 (5 bases). The germline gives CDR1 SGHRS, CDR2 YFSETQ. The CDR3 runs to 12 residues. V shed 4 bases and J shed 3 bases, with 7 bases lying between them. CDR3: CASSDSEETQYF. The DNA of the CDR3 is TGCGCCAGCAGCGACAGCGAAGAGACCCAGTACTTC. Full variable domain (remainder filled in from reference TRBV5-1 and TRBJ2-5): KAGVTQTPRYLIKTRGQQVTLSCSPISGHRSVSWYQQTPGQGLQFLFEYFSETQRNKGNFPGRFSGRQFSNSRSEMNVSTLELGDSALYLCASSDSEETQYFGPGTRLLVL.

This rearrangement joins TRBV10-3 to TRBJ1-2; D call uncertain. Germline V CDR1 and CDR2: ENHRY, SYGVKD. The CDR3 is made up of 12 amino acids. V was cut by 3 bases and J by 6 bases, with 8 bases left in between. In DNA, the CDR3 is TGTGCCATCAGTGACGGTTTTGATGGCTACACCTTC. Amino acid sequence: CAISDGFDGYTF.